This T cell receptor beta chain was observed in a study of blood T cell repertoires in COVID-19. Study details: Nucleic acid was either cDNA or gDNA, and it came from T cells, B-cell-depleted T cells, or PBMCs.

Original processing methods: How many nucleated cells were present was estimated from reference gene primer amplification. TCRdb's copy holds only in-frame clones and misses some; the assay was immunoSEQ multiplex PCR. D and trimming come from the DNA, and the V and J calls and clone size come from that table. The sample has some 250,000 clones; more than 85% are singletons. The germline CDR1 and CDR2 sequences are SGHTA and FQGNSA. With 5 bases clipped from V and 6 bases from J, the junction kept 15 bases outside the gene matches. This CDR3 has 19 amino acids. The sequence derives from a woman between 70 and 85 years old with active or convalescent COVID-19. Material for sequencing was peripheral blood. The V gene is TRBV7-2, the J gene TRBJ2-4, with 14 nucleotides matching TRBD2. The CDR3 protein is CASSPVVAGLAGGANIQYF. The CDR3 DNA sequence: TGTGCCAGCAGCCCCGTCGTTGCAGGACTAGCGGGGGGAGCAAACATTCAGTACTTC.